There are a few counts of the clone carrying this T cell receptor beta chain. Its antigen is not known. This sample is drawn from a study of T-cell reconstitution after alpha-beta-depleted transplantation in children. Findings and limits, study-wide: Several patients had high TCRbeta diversity at day 60; it came from surviving recipient T cells and thymic progenitors. Several hundred graft clones that had expanded were reportedly the source of alpha-beta T cells about two months after transplant.

It was with unique molecular identifiers that the TCRbeta library was prepared. TCRdb processed the PCR reads anew with MiXCR; each CDR3 protein has one entry. This sample has 200,000 to 250,000 distinct CDR3 sequences, with 20% to 30% found just once. The specimen comprised PBMCs, mostly from graft donor cells, sampled 360 days after TCRalphabeta/CD19-depleted stem cell transplant. This sequence originates from a female patient aged 2 to 10 who had a stem cell transplant for congenital amegakaryocytic thrombocytopenia, so the T cells may come from the graft donor.

The CDR3 DNA sequence: TGTGCCAGCAGCTTAGGGTTCGCGGACCCGAACACCGGGGAGCTGTTTTTT. Encoded protein: CASSLGFADPNTGELFF. The chain employs TRBV7-9 and TRBJ2-2, with D unclear. CDR1 and CDR2 (germline): SEHNR, FQNEAQ (reference sequence). Trimming removed 1 base at V and 0 bases at J, with 12 bases between. The CDR3 is 17 amino acids.